One sample yielded the 27 T cell receptor beta chains listed below, sequenced in a study of T cells in tuberculosis. The assay was immunoSEQ multiplex PCR, and TCRdb's table has in-frame clones only and misses some. The table shows about 25,000 clones, with 90% to 95% occurring only once. The sequencing input was PBMCs. These receptors all come from a donor aged 5-35 years with latent tuberculosis or without tuberculosis infection. Some clones in this sample may be carry-over from other donors' samples.

The CDR3 region is CSVEDSRAGSYNEQFF. Written as DNA, the CDR3 is TGCAGCGTTGAAGATTCTCGGGCGGGGTCCTACAATGAGCAGTTCTTC. V is TRBV29-1 and J is TRBJ2-1, with TRBD2 as a possible D gene (6 bases). Germline CDR1 reads SQVTM; CDR2 reads ANQGSEA. The CDR3 has 16 residues. Between the trimmed V and J ends, which lost 0 bases and 1 base, there was a span of 13 bases.

This chain links TRBV7-3 with TRBJ2-1; TRBD2 matches at 9 bases. Germline V gene sequence: CDR1 SGHTA, CDR2 FQGTGA. The J segment lost 9 bases and the V segment lost 4 bases, leaving 7 bases of the junction unmatched. The CDR3 extends over 14 amino acids. DNA for the CDR3: TGTGCCAGCAGCTCCGTGGGTAGCGGGAGTGAGCAGTTCTTC. Translated, it gives CASSSVGSGSEQFF. The full variable domain, in which reference TRBV7-3 and TRBJ2-1 provide the parts outside the CDR3, is GAGVSQTPSNKVTEKGKYVELRCDPISGHTALYWYRQSLGQGPEFLIYFQGTGAADDSGLPNDRFFAVRPEGSVSTLKIQRTERGDSAVYLCASSSVGSGSEQFFGPGTRLTVL.

This clone occurred a few times. The J gene is TRBJ2-1, the V gene TRBV15; maybe TRBD2 (7 bases). CDR1 is LNHNV, CDR2 YYDKDF, per germline (reference sequence). Trimming took off 0 bases at V and 13 bases at J, with 13 bases between the two ends. This CDR3 region has 13 residues. The CDR3: CATSRDARGGQFF. The CDR3 nucleotides read TGTGCCACCAGCAGAGATGCGAGGGGGGGACAGTTCTTC.

V usage is TRBV2 and J usage is TRBJ2-3; 7 bases line up with TRBD2. Per the germline V gene, CDR1 is SNHLY and CDR2 is FYNNEI. V dropped 8 bases and J dropped 3; count of bases not matched to a gene: 5. The CDR3 consists of 13 residues. CDR3 amino acids: CASSGGRTDTQYF. The CDR3 DNA sequence: TGTGCCAGCTCGGGCGGGAGAACAGATACGCAGTATTTT.

The rearrangement links TRBV5-6 to TRBJ1-3; unclear D gene. Germline V CDR1 and CDR2: SGHDT, YYEEEE. This CDR3 comprises 16 residues. Deletions cut 2 bases from V and 0 bases from J, with 12 bases between. CDR3 sequence: CASSFPVGSSGNTIYF. The CDR3 DNA is TGTGCCAGCAGCTTCCCGGTGGGGAGCTCTGGAAACACCATATATTTT.

The CDR3 nucleotides read TGCGCCAGCAGCTTTACAGGGGACTATGGCTACACCTTC. Encoded protein: CASSFTGDYGYTF. The chain employs TRBV5-1 and TRBJ1-2; the match to TRBD1 covers 7 bases. Per the germline V gene, CDR1 is SGHRS and CDR2 is YFSETQ. Losses at the gene ends were 2 bases for V and 3 bases for J; bases not matched to a gene: 1. There are 13 residues in the CDR3.

The chain joins TRBV9 to TRBJ1-1, with D uncertain. V was cut by 4 bases and J by 1 base, with 14 bases left in between. Looked up from germline, CDR1 is SGDLS and CDR2 is YYNGEE. The CDR3 has 15 residues. The CDR3 sequence is CASSKVGVSNTEAFF. CDR3 in DNA: TGTGCCAGCAGCAAGGTCGGGGTGTCGAACACTGAAGCTTTCTTT.

This chain joins TRBV5-1 and TRBJ1-2; 10 bases are a match to TRBD1. This CDR3 has 14 amino acids. V dropped 2 bases and J dropped 7; count of bases not matched to a gene: 5. From germline, CDR1 is SGHRS and CDR2 YFSETQ. The CDR3 reads CASSFGQGVSGYTF. The CDR3 DNA sequence: TGCGCCAGCAGCTTTGGACAGGGGGTGTCTGGCTACACCTTC.

The chain employs TRBV29-1 and TRBJ2-7, with TRBD1 matching 8 bases. The CDR3 runs to 15 residues. The germline V gene has CDR1 SQVTM and CDR2 ANQGSEA. The ends lost 4 bases at V and 1 base at J; junction bases unmatched: 9. The DNA of the CDR3 is TGCAGCGTTGTAAGAGGCCGGGACAGGTCCTACGAGCAGTACTTC. It codes for CSVVRGRDRSYEQYF.

The V gene is TRBV2, the J gene TRBJ1-4; 7 bases map to TRBD1. The CDR3 is 16 amino acids. CDR1 and CDR2 from the germline V gene are SNHLY and FYNNEI. Germline trimming cut 6 bases from V and 3 bases from J; bases unmatched to any gene: 10. CDR3 in DNA: TGTGCCAGCAGCTTCCTCGGGGACAGTTCTAATGAAAAACTGTTTTTT. Translated: CASSFLGDSSNEKLFF.

A single count supports this clone. This chain links TRBV6-5 with TRBJ1-5, with D tentatively TRBD1 (5 bases). CDR1 is MNHEY and CDR2 is SVGAGI in the germline V gene. The CDR3 has 13 residues. Trimming removed 5 bases at V and 4 bases at J, with 9 bases between. The DNA of the CDR3 is TGTGCCAGCAGTGTAGACAGAAATCAGCCCCAGCATTTT. Protein sequence: CASSVDRNQPQHF.

V is TRBV4-1 and J is TRBJ2-5; D not resolved. This CDR3 region has 13 residues. V lost 3 bases, J lost 0 bases, and 5 bases lay in between. Germline CDR1 MGHRA, CDR2 YSYEKL. The CDR3 spells CASSQPNQETQYF. CDR3 coding DNA: TGCGCCAGCAGCCAGCCTAACCAAGAGACCCAGTACTTC.

The genes are TRBV30 and TRBJ1-6, with 8 nucleotides matching TRBD1. V gave up 3 bases and J gave up 8 bases; unmatched junction bases: 6. The germline V gene encodes CDR1 GTSNPN and CDR2 SVGIG (reference sequence). The CDR3 length is 14 residues. CDR3 nucleotides: TGTGCCTGGAGCAACAACAGGGGGGATTCACCCCTCCACTTT. This gives the protein CAWSNNRGDSPLHF.

This rearrangement joins TRBV9 to TRBJ2-1; no definite D call. The CDR3 spans 13 residues. The germline V gene encodes CDR1 SGDLS and CDR2 YYNGEE. Trimming took off 4 bases at V and 3 bases at J, with 8 bases between the two ends. CDR3 DNA: TGTGCCAGCAGCCGGAGAATCTACAATGAGCAGTTCTTC. Its protein product is CASSRRIYNEQFF. Supplemented by reference TRBV9 and TRBJ2-1, the full variable domain reads DSGVTQTPKHLITATGQRVTLRCSPRSGDLSVYWYQQSLDQGLQFLIQYYNGEERAKGNILERFSAQQFPDLHSELNLSSLELGDSALYFCASSRRIYNEQFFGPGTRLTVL.

The chain has TRBV7-8 and TRBJ2-3, with D perhaps TRBD2 (6 bases). The germline CDR1 and CDR2 sequences are SGHVS and FQNEAQ. The V gene lost 7 bases and the J gene lost 2 bases, with 16 bases spanning the gap. The CDR3 has 15 amino acids. CDR3 protein: CASTARRDPTDTQYF. CDR3 coding DNA: TGTGCCAGCACCGCTCGGCGGGACCCCACAGATACGCAGTATTTT.

The chain couples TRBV10-2 to TRBJ2-7, with D possibly being TRBD1 (6 bases). The CDR3 totals 14 residues. CDR1 is WSHSY and CDR2 is SAAADI in the germline V gene. Trimming shortened V by 5 bases and J by 6 bases, and 17 bases separated the two germline ends. CDR3 in amino acids: CASSYVGGQGEQYF. CDR3 DNA: TGCGCCAGCAGTTACGTAGGGGGACAAGGCGAGCAGTACTTC.

This chain joins TRBV9 and TRBJ1-2; D might be TRBD1 (5 bases). CDR1 and CDR2 (germline): SGDLS, YYNGEE. V lost 0 bases and J lost 0, with 6 bases in between. The CDR3 loop spans 14 amino acids. DNA for the CDR3: TGTGCCAGCAGCGTAGGGGGCACTAACTATGGCTACACCTTC. As protein: CASSVGGTNYGYTF.

The chain is built from TRBV5-6 and TRBJ1-2; a possible D gene is TRBD1 (6 bases). Trimming removed 4 bases at V and 6 bases at J, with 22 bases between. This CDR3 comprises 16 residues. Germline lookup yields CDR1 SGHDT and CDR2 YYEEEE. The CDR3 nucleotides read TGTGCCAGCAGCAGTTATAACAGGGCAATTAAGGATGGCTACACCTTC. It specifies CASSSYNRAIKDGYTF.

The chain employs TRBV7-2 and TRBJ1-2; 7 bases align to TRBD1. J lost 6 bases, V lost 5 bases, and 6 bases had no gene match. Germline assignment: CDR1 SGHTA and CDR2 FQGNSA. The CDR3 consists of 13 residues. CDR3 region: CASSPAGTDGYTF. The CDR3 DNA is TGTGCCAGCAGCCCTGCCGGGACAGATGGCTACACCTTC.

The chain couples TRBV19 to TRBJ2-7; D is uncertain. Germline V gives CDR1 LNHDA, CDR2 SQIVND (reference sequence). The V end lost 10 bases, the J end lost 5 bases, and 12 bases lay between the germline ends. This CDR3 region has 11 residues. The CDR3 coding sequence is TGTGCCACCCTACATGGGCACGAGCAGTACTTC. Protein: CATLHGHEQYF.

The chain couples TRBV18 to TRBJ1-1; 7 bases are a match to TRBD1. This CDR3 comprises 13 residues. J lost 6 bases, V lost 2 bases, and 3 bases had no gene match. From germline, CDR1 is KGHSH and CDR2 LQKENI. CDR3 protein: CASSPVGGSEAFF. CDR3 nucleotide sequence: TGTGCCAGCTCACCAGTAGGGGGCTCTGAAGCTTTCTTT.

This sequence joins TRBV27 and TRBJ1-2; D is possibly TRBD1 (5 bases). The CDR3 covers 15 residues. V was pared by 6 bases and J by 5 bases, with 19 bases between. CDR1 MNHEY and CDR2 SMNVEV come from the germline V gene (reference sequence). Here the CDR3 reads CASSILGGVGYGYTF. The CDR3 nucleotides are TGTGCCAGCAGCATACTCGGGGGGGTCGGGTATGGCTACACCTTC.

This chain uses TRBV11-3 with TRBJ2-1; D gene unclear. Trimming removed 4 bases from V and 1 base from J, with 14 bases in between. CDR1 is SGHNT and CDR2 is YENEEA in the germline V gene. The CDR3 loop spans 16 amino acids. The CDR3: CASSYVKAASYNEQFF. The CDR3 region has the DNA TGTGCCAGCAGCTACGTGAAGGCGGCATCCTACAATGAGCAGTTCTTC.

The rearrangement uses TRBV15 and TRBJ2-1, with a tentative D call TRBD2 (7 bases). The germline CDR1 and CDR2 sequences are LNHNV and YYDKDF (reference sequence). V lost 5 bases and J 6 bases, leaving 17 bases between the germline ends. The CDR3 totals 15 residues. CDR3 loop: CATSPRGGAANEQFF. The CDR3 DNA sequence: TGTGCCACCAGCCCGAGAGGGGGGGCGGCCAATGAGCAGTTCTTC.

This clone has just one count. V usage is TRBV5-6 and J usage is TRBJ2-6; D is possibly TRBD1 (5 bases). The V and J ends lost 5 bases and 0 bases respectively, with 21 bases between them. CDR3 length equals 19 residues. Germline CDR1 SGHDT, CDR2 YYEEEE. CDR3 region: CASSLRILGPISGANVLTF. CDR3 bases: TGTGCCAGCAGTCTCAGGATACTGGGGCCCATCTCTGGGGCCAACGTCCTGACTTTC.

This rearrangement joins TRBV30 to TRBJ1-1; D unresolved. V was pared by 2 bases and J by 5 bases, with 6 bases between. The CDR3 has 11 amino acids. Germline CDR1 and CDR2: GTSNPN and SVGIG (reference sequence). The CDR3 reads CAWSPRTEAFF. The CDR3 DNA is TGTGCCTGGAGTCCTAGGACTGAAGCTTTCTTT.

This clone was counted once. V is TRBV2 and J is TRBJ2-5; D call uncertain. Trimming took 8 bases from V and 3 from J, leaving 10 bases between them. The CDR3 contains 12 residues. Germline-derived CDR1 and CDR2 are SNHLY and FYNNEI. The CDR3 DNA reads as TGTGCCAGCGGCCCGAGCGAAGAGACCCAGTACTTC. Translated, it gives CASGPSEETQYF.